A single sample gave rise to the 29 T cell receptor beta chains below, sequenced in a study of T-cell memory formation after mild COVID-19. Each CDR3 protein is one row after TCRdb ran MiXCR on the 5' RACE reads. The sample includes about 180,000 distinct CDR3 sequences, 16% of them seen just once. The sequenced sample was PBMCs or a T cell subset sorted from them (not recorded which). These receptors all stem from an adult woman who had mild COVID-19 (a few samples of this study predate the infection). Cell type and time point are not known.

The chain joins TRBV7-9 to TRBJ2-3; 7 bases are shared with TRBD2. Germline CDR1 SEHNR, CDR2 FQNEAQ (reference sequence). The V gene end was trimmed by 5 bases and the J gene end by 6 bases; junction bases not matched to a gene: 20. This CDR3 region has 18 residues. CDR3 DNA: TGTGCCAGCAGCACACTGTTCATGGGAGGGCCAGGTACGGATACGCAGTATTTT. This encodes CASSTLFMGGPGTDTQYF.

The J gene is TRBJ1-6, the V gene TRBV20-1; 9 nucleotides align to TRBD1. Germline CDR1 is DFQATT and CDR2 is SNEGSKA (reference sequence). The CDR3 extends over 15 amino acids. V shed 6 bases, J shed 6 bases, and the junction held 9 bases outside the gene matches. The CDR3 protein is CSAHRDRVSNSPLHF. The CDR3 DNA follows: TGCAGTGCCCACCGGGACAGGGTATCTAATTCACCCCTCCACTTT.

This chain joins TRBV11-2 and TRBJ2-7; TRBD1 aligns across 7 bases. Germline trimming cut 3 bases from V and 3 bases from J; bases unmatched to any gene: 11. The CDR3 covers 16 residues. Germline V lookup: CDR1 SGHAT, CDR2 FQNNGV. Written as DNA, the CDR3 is TGTGCCAGCAGCTTGCTAAAAAACAGGGGATTCTACGAGCAGTACTTC. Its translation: CASSLLKNRGFYEQYF.

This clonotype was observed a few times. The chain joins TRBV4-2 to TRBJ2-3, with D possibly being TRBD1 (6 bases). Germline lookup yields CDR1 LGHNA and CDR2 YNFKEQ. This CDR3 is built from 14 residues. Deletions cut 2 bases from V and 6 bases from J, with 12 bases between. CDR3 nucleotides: TGTGCCAGCAGCCAATACCTCAGGGGCGATACGCAGTATTTT. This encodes CASSQYLRGDTQYF.

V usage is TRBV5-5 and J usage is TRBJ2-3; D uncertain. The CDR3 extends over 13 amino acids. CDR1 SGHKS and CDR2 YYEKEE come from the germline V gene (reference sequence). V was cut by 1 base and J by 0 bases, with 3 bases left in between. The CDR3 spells CASSLLSTDTQYF. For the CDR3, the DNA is TGTGCCAGCAGCTTGTTAAGCACAGATACGCAGTATTTT.

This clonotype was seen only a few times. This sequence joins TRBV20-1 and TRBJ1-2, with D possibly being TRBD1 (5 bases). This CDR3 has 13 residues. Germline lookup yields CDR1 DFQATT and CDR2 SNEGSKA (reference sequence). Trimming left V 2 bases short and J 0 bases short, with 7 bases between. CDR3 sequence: CSARPGPNYGYTF. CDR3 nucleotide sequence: TGCAGTGCTAGACCGGGGCCTAACTATGGCTACACCTTC.

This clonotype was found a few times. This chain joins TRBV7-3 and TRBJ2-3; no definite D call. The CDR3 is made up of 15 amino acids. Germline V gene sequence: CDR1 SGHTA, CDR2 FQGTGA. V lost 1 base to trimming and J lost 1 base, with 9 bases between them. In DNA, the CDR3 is TGTGCCAGCAGCTTAATCGCGGTGGGCACAGATACGCAGTATTTT. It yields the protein CASSLIAVGTDTQYF.

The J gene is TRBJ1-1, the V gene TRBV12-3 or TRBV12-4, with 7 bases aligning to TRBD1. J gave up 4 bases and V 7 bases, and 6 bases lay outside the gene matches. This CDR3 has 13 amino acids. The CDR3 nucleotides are TGTGCCAGCAAACAGGGGAGGCTCACTGAAGCTTTCTTT. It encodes CASKQGRLTEAFF.

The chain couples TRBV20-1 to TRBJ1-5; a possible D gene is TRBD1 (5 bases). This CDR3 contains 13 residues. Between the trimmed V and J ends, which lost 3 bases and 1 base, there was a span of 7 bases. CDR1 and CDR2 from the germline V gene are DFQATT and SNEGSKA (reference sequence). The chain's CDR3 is CSASRGSNQPQHF. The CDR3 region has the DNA TGCAGTGCTAGTAGGGGAAGCAATCAGCCCCAGCATTTT.

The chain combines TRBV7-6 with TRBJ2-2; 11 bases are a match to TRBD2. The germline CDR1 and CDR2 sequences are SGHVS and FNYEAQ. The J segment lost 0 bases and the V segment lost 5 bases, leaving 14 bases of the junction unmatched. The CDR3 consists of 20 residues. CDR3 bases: TGTGCCAGCAGCCCCCACCCCGGGACTAGCGGCGTAGCGAACACCGGGGAGCTGTTTTTT. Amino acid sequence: CASSPHPGTSGVANTGELFF.

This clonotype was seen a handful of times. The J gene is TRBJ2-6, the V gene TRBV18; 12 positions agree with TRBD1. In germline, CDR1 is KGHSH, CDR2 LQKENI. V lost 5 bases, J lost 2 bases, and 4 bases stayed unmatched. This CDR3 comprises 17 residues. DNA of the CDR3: TGTGCCAGCTCAGCCGGGACAGGGGGCGCTGGGGCCAACGTCCTGACTTTC. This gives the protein CASSAGTGGAGANVLTF.

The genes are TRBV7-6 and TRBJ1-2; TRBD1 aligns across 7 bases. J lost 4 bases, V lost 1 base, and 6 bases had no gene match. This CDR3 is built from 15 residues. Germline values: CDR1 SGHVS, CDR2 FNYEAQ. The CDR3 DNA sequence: TGTGCCAGCAGCTTAGTCCAGGGGGTACCCTATGGCTACACCTTC. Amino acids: CASSLVQGVPYGYTF. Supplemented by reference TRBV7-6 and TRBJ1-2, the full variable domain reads GAGVSQSPRYKVTKRGQDVALRCDPISGHVSLYWYRQALGQGPEFLTYFNYEAQQDKSGLPNDRFSAERPEGSISTLTIQRTEQRDSAMYRCASSLVQGVPYGYTFGSGTRLTVV.

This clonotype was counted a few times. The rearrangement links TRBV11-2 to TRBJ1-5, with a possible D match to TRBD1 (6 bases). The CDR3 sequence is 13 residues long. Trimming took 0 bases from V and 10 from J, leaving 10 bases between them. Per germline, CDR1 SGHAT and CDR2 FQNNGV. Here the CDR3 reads CASSLEAGQPQHF. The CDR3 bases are TGTGCCAGCAGCTTAGAGGCGGGACAACCCCAGCATTTT.

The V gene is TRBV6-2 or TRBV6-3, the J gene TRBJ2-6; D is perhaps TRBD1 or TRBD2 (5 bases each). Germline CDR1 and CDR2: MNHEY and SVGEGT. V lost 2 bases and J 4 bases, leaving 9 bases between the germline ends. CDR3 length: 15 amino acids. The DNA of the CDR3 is TGTGCCAGCAGTTACGGGGGATTGGGGGCCAACGTCCTGACTTTC. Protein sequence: CASSYGGLGANVLTF.

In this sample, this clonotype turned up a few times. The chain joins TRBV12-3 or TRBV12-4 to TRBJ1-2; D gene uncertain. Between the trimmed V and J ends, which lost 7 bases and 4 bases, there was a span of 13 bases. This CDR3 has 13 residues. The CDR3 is CASKFQESYGYTF. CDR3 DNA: TGTGCCAGCAAATTCCAGGAGAGCTATGGCTACACCTTC.

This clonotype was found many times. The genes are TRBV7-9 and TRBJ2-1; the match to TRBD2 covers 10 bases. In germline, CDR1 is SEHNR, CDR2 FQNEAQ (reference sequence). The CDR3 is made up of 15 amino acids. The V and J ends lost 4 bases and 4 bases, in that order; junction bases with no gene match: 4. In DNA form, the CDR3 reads TGTGCCAGCAGCTCGGGACTAGCGCCATACAATGAGCAGTTCTTC. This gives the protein CASSSGLAPYNEQFF.

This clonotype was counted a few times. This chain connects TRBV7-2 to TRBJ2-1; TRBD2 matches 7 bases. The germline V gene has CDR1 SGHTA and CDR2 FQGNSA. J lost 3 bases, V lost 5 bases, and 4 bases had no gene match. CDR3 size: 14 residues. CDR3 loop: CASSRLADYNEQFF. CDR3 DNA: TGTGCCAGCAGCCGGCTAGCGGACTACAATGAGCAGTTCTTC.

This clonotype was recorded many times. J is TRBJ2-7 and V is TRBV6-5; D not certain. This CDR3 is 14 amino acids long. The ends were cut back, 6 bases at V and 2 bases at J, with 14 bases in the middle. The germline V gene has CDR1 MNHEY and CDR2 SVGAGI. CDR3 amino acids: CASRPGRTTYEQYF. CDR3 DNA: TGTGCCAGCAGGCCGGGTCGAACTACCTACGAGCAGTACTTC.

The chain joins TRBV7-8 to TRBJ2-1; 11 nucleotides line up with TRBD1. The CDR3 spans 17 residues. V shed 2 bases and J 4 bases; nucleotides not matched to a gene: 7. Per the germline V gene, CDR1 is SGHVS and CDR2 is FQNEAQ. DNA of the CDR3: TGTGCCAGCAGCTTAACAGCCGGGACAGGGGGTTACAATGAGCAGTTCTTC. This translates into CASSLTAGTGGYNEQFF.

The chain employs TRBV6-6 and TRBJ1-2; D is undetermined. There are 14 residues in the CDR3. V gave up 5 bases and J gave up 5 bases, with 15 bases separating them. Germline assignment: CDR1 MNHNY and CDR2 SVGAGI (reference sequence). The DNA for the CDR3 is TGTGCCAGCAGTACCGACCCGAATCGATATGGCTACACCTTC. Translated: CASSTDPNRYGYTF.

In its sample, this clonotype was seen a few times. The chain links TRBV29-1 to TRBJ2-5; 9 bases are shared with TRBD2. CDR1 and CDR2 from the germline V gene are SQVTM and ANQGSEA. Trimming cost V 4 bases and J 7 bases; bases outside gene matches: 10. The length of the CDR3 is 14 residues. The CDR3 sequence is CSVAPAGGGRTQYF. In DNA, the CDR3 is TGCAGCGTTGCCCCAGCGGGAGGTGGCAGGACCCAGTACTTC.

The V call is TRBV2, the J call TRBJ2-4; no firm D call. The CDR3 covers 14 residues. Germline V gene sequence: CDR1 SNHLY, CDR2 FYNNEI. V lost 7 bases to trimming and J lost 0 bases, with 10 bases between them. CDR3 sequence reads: CASTKSLAKNIQYF. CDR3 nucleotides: TGTGCCAGCACTAAGTCTTTAGCCAAAAACATTCAGTACTTC.

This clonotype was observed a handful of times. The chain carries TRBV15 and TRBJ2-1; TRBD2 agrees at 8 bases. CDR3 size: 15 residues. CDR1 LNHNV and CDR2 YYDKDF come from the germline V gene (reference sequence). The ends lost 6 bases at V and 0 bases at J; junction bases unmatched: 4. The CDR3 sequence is CATSRSGSSYNEQFF. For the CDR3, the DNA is TGTGCCACCAGTCGAAGCGGGAGCTCCTACAATGAGCAGTTCTTC. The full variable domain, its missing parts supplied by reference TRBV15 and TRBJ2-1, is DAMVIQNPRYQVTQFGKPVTLSCSQTLNHNVMYWYQQKSSQAPKLLFHYYDKDFNNEADTPDNFQSRRPNTSFCFLDIRSPGLGDTAMYLCATSRSGSSYNEQFFGPGTRLTVL.

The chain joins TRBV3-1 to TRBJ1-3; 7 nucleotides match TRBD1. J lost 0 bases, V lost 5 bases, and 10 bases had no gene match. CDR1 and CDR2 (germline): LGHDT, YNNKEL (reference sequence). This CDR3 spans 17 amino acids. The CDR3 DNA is TGTGCCAGCAGCTCGGACAGGACTACTCTCTCTGGAAACACCATATATTTT. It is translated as CASSSDRTTLSGNTIYF.

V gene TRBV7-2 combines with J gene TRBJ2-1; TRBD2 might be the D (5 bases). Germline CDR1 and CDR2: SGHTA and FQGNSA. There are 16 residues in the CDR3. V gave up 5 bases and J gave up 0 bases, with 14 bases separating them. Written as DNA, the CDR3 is TGTGCCAGCAGCCGTGAGAAGCGGAGCTCCTACAATGAGCAGTTCTTC. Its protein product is CASSREKRSSYNEQFF. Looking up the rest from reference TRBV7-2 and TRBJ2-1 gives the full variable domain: GAGVSQSPSNKVTEKGKDVELRCDPISGHTALYWYRQSLGQGLEFLIYFQGNSAPDKSGLPSDRFSAERTGGSVSTLTIQRTQQEDSAVYLCASSREKRSSYNEQFFGPGTRLTVL.

The CDR3 nucleotides read TGTGCCAGCAGCTTACTAGCGGGGGTCACAGATACGCAGTATTTT. Translation: CASSLLAGVTDTQYF. The chain is built from TRBV7-9 and TRBJ2-3; 10 bases align to TRBD2. V shed 2 bases, J shed 2 bases, and the junction held 1 base outside the gene matches. CDR1 SEHNR and CDR2 FQNEAQ come from the germline V gene (reference sequence). This CDR3 has 15 amino acids.

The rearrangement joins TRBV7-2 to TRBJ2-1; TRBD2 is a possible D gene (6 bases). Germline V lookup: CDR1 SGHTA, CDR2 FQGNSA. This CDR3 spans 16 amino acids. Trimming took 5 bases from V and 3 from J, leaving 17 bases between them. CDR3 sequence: CASSSPSGGYYNEQFF. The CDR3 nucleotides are TGTGCCAGCAGCAGTCCCAGCGGAGGGTACTACAATGAGCAGTTCTTC.

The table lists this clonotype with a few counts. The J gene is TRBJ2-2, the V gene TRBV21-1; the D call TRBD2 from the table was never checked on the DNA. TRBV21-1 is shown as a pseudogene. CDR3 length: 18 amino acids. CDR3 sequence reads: CASSKLGLAGAVAGELFF. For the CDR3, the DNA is TGTGCCAGCAGCAAGCTGGGACTAGCGGGAGCGGTTGCCGGGGAGCTGTTTTTT.

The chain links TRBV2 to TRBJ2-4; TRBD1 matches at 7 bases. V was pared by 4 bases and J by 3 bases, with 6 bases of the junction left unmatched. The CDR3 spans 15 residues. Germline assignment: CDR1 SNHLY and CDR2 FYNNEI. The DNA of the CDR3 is TGTGCCAGCAGTGCTTCCGGGACAGTCAAAAACATTCAGTACTTC. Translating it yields CASSASGTVKNIQYF.